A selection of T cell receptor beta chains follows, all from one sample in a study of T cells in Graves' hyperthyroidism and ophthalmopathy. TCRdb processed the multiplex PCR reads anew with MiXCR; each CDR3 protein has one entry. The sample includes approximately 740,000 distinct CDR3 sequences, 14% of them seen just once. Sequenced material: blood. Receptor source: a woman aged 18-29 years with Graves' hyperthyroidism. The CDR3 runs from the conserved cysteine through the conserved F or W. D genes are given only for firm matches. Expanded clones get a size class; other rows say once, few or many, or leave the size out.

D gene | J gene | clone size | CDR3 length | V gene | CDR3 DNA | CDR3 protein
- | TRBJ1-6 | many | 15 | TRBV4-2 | TGTGCCAGCAGCCAAGATCGACGGGCTGGTTCACCCCTCCACTTT | CASSQDRRAGSPLHF
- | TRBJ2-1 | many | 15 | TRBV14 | TGTGCCAGCAGCCCCGAGCGCACAGCCGGGTTTGAGCAGTTCTTC | CASSPERTAGFEQFF
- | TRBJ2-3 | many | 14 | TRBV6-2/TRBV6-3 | TGTGCCAGCAGTTACCGGGCAGAAGGAGATACGCAGTATTTT | CASSYRAEGDTQYF
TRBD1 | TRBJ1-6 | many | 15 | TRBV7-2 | TGTGCCAGCAGCCCTAACAGGGGAAGGGGTTCACCCCTCCACTTT | CASSPNRGRGSPLHF
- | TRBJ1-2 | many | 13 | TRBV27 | TGTGCCAGCAGTCCCACGATGGGCTATGGCTACACCTTC | CASSPTMGYGYTF
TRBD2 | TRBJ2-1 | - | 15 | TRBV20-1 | TGCAGTGCTAGAGATGTAGCGGGGCCCTACAATGAGCAGTTCTTC | CSARDVAGPYNEQFF
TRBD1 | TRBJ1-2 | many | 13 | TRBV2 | TGTGCCAGCAGTGGGGACAGGAACTATGGCTACACCTTC | CASSGDRNYGYTF
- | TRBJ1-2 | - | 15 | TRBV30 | TGTGCCTGGGAGCATGGACGGCCGCCGGGTTATGGCTACACCTTC | CAWEHGRPPGYGYTF
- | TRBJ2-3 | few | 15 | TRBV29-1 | TGCAGCGCCACGCGTGGCGGACGAAGCACAGATACGCAGTATTTT | CSATRGGRSTDTQYF
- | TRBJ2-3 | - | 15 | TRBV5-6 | TGTGCCAGCAGCTTGGGAATCCGACTCACAGATACGCAGTATTTT | CASSLGIRLTDTQYF
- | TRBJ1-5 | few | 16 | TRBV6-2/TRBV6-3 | TGTGCCAGCAGTTACGATGATCCCTGGGGCAATCAGCCCCAGCATTTT | CASSYDDPWGNQPQHF
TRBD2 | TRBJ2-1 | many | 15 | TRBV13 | TGTGCCAGCAGCTTAAGACTAGCGGGAGATATGGGACAGTTCTTC | CASSLRLAGDMGQFF
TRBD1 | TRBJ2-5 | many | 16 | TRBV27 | TGTGCCAGCACCGGATTCGCCAGGGGGAGACGGGAGACCCAGTACTTC | CASTGFARGRRETQYF
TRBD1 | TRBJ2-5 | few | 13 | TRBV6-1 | TGTGCCAGCCGACAGGGGTTTAAAGAGACCCAGTACTTC | CASRQGFKETQYF
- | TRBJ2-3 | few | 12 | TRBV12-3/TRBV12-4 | TGTGCCAGCACCCACTCCGAACATACGCAGTATTTT | CASTHSEHTQYF
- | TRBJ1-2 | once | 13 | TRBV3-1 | TGTGCCAGCAGCCAAGTTCAGGGTCACGGCTACACCTTC | CASSQVQGHGYTF
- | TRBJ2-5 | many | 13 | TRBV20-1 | TGCAGTGCTAGGAGGGGTCGGGAAGAGACCCAGTACTTC | CSARRGREETQYF
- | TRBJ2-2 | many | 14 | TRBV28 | TGTGCCAGCAGTTTTCCCCCCGACACCGGGGAGCTGTTTTTT | CASSFPPDTGELFF
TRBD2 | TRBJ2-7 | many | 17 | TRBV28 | TGTGCCAGCAGCTCCTTGCTTCGAGAGCGGGGAGGGAGCGAGCAGTACTTC | CASSSLLRERGGSEQYF
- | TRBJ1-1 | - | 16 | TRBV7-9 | TGTGCCAGCAGCTTAACGTTGGCGGTGGATGTCACTGAAGCTTTCTTT | CASSLTLAVDVTEAFF
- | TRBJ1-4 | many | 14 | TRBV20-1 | TGCAGTGCTAGTTTCTTCGCAACTAATGAAAAACTGTTTTTT | CSASFFATNEKLFF
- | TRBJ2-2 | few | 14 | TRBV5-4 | TGTGCCAGCAGTACCGGACAGAACACCGGGGAGCTGTTTTTT | CASSTGQNTGELFF
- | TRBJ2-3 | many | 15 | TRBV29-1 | TGCAGCGTTCCCGCCGCACTTTCTAGCACAGATACGCAGTATTTT | CSVPAALSSTDTQYF
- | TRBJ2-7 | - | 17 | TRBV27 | TGTGCCAGCAGTGCTCTTTCTGGAGCCCCGTCGTACAATGAGCAGTACTTC | CASSALSGAPSYNEQYF
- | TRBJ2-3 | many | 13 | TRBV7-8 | TGTGCCAGCAGCTTAGGGGGCTCCGGGGCGCAGTATTTT | CASSLGGSGAQYF
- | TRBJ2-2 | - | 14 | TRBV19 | TGTGCCAGTAGTATAGAAGCACGTACCGGGGAGCTGTTTTTT | CASSIEARTGELFF
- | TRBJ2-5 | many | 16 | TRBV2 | TGTGCCAGCAGTGAAGCGCTGGGCAGGGGAGGGGAGACCCAGTACTTC | CASSEALGRGGETQYF
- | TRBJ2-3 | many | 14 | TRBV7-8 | TGTGCCAGCAGTTCCGAGGGGCGCACAGATACGCAGTATTTT | CASSSEGRTDTQYF
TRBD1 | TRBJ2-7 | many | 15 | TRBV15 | TGTGCCACCAGCAGAGATCTCGACAGGGGGTACGAGCAGTACTTC | CATSRDLDRGYEQYF
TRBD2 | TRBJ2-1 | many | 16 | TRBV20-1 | TGCAGTGCTTGGCGGGCTAGCGGGAATCCTGAAGATGAGCAGTTCTTC | CSAWRASGNPEDEQFF
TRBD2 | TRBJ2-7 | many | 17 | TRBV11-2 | TGTGCCAGCAGCTTCACTCTAGCGGGAGCCACGGCGTACGAGCAGTACTTC | CASSFTLAGATAYEQYF
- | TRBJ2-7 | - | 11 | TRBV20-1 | TGCAGTGTTTTTTCTCGTTACGAGCAGTACTTC | CSVFSRYEQYF
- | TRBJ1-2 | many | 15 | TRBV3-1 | TGTGCCAGCAGCCAAGCCGTGGGACGCGGCTATGGCTACACCTTC | CASSQAVGRGYGYTF
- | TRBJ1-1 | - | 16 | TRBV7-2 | TGTGCCAGCAGCTTAGCGAGACGGTACTTGAACACTGAAGCTTTCTTT | CASSLARRYLNTEAFF
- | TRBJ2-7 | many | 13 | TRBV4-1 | TGCGCCAGCAGCCAAGCAGACGGATACGAGCAGTACTTC | CASSQADGYEQYF
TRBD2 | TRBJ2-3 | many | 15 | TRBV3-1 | TGTGCCAGTAGCTCTAGCGGGAGGGCCCCAGATACGCAGTATTTT | CASSSSGRAPDTQYF
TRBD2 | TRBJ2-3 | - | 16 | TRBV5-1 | TGCGCCAGCAGCTTGGCCTGGACTAGCGCAACAGATACGCAGTATTTT | CASSLAWTSATDTQYF
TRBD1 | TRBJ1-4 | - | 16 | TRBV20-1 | TGCAGTGCTCGAGGCCTAAAACGGGACAGCCATGAAAAACTGTTTTTT | CSARGLKRDSHEKLFF
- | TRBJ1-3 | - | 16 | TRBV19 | TGTGCCAGTAGTCCTTCCGGGACCGGCTCTGGAAACACCATATATTTT | CASSPSGTGSGNTIYF
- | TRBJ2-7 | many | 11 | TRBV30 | TGTGCCTGGAGTGGTTTAATGCAGCAGTACTTC | CAWSGLMQQYF
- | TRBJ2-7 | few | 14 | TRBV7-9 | TGTGCCAGCAGCTTGGGGTACGGGCTAGACGAGCAGTACTTC | CASSLGYGLDEQYF
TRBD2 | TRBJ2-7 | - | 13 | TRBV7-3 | TGTGCCAGCAGCTCGAGCGGGAACAACGAGCAGTACTTC | CASSSSGNNEQYF